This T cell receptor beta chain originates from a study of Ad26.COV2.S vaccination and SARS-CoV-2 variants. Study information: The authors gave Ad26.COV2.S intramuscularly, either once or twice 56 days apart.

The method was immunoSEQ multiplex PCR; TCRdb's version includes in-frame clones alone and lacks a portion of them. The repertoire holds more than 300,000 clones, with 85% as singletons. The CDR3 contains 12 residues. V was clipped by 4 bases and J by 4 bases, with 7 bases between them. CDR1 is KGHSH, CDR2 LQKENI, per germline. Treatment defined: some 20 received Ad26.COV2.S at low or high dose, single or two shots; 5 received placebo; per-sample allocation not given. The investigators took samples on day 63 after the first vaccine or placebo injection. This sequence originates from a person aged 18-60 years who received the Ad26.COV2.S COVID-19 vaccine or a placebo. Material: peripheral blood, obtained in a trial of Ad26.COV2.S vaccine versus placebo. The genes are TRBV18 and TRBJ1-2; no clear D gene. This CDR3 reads CASSLQSYGYTF. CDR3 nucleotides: TGTGCCAGCTCACTACAAAGCTATGGCTACACCTTC.